This T cell receptor beta chain was captured by sequencing in a study of T cells after yellow fever vaccination. Broader study findings: Post-booster samples contained most primary-vaccination clones (around 95% CD4, around 89% CD8). The CD4 compartment and the CD8 compartment contained a small share of clonotypes in common. The secondary response showed a weaker magnitude and a faster peak, day 5 versus 15.

The germline V gene encodes CDR1 SGHRS and CDR2 YFSETQ. Trimming at V came to 7 bases and at J to 6 bases, leaving 16 bases not matched to a gene. The CDR3 extends over 15 amino acids. There are many counts of this clonotype. The antigen remains unidentified. The study made its TCR cDNA through 5'RACE template switching. That step introduced a universal primer site along with UMIs. TCRdb called the 5' RACE reads again in MiXCR, with one record for every CDR3 protein. The table has 25,000 to 35,000 distinct CDR3 sequences, 3.5% to 5% seen once; the top ten hold 40% to 55%. The source is a man younger than 40 who received the YFV17D yellow fever vaccine. The sequencing here drew on CD8+ T cells sorted from PBMCs, taken 5 days after the yellow fever booster vaccination. The chain has TRBV5-1 and TRBJ2-7, with 7 bases matching TRBD2. CDR3 region: CASAEVRGSPREQYF. The CDR3 coding sequence is TGCGCCAGCGCCGAGGTACGCGGGAGTCCCCGCGAGCAGTACTTC.